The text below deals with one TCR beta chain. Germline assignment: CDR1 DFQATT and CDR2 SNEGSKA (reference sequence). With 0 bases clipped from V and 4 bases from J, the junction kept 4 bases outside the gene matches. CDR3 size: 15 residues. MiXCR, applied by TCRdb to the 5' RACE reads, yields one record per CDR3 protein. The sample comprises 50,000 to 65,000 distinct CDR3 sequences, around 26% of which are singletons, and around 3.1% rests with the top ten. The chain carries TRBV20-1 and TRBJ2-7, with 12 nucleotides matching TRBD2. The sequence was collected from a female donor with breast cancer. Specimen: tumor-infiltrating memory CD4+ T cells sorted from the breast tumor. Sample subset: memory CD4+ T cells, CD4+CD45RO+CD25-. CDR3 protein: CSARDHLAGGYEQYF. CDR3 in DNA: TGCAGTGCTAGAGATCACCTAGCGGGAGGGTACGAGCAGTACTTC.